This T cell receptor beta chain was identified in a study of blood T cell repertoires in COVID-19. About the study: COVID-19 samples collected from the United States, Italy and Spain covered acute and convalescent phases. T cells, B-cell-depleted T cells, or PBMCs provided the cDNA or gDNA that served as material.

In the source study's methods: Reference gene primer amplification gave estimated nucleated cell counts. TCRdb's copy holds only in-frame clones and misses some; the assay was immunoSEQ multiplex PCR. V, J and clone size were drawn from that table, and D and trimming were deduced from the DNA. The sample consists of 200,000 to 250,000 clones, about four fifths of them appearing once. This CDR3 has 14 residues. V dropped 2 bases and J dropped 5; count of bases not matched to a gene: 5. Germline V gives CDR1 MDHEN, CDR2 SYDVKM. Material: peripheral blood. The chain carries TRBV28 and TRBJ2-7; 8 bases map to TRBD1. This receptor was identified in a woman older than 75 with acute or convalescent COVID-19. CDR3 sequence (DNA): TGTGCCAGCAGTTTAAGCAGGGGGCGGAACGAGCAGTACTTC. Translated, it gives CASSLSRGRNEQYF.